These T cell receptor beta chains were read from a single sample in a study of T cells in Graves' hyperthyroidism and ophthalmopathy. TCRdb called the multiplex PCR reads again in MiXCR, with one record for every CDR3 protein. The sample holds roughly 570,000 distinct CDR3 sequences; less than 20% are singletons and the top ten take around 7.3%. The material sequenced was blood. Receptors originate from a woman aged 30 to 39 with Graves' hyperthyroidism. Each CDR3 is given with its conserved first and last residue. The order of the fields is D gene, clone size, J gene, V gene, CDR3 protein, CDR3 DNA. The D gene is left open where the match is weak. The size entry is marked missing in some rows and otherwise reads once, few, many or a size class.

D gene: TRBD1
clone size: many
J gene: TRBJ2-3
V gene: TRBV6-1
CDR3 protein: CASSQRRTGTDTQYF
CDR3 DNA: TGTGCCAGCAGTCAACGACGGACAGGGACAGATACGCAGTATTTT

D gene: TRBD2
clone size: many
J gene: TRBJ2-2
V gene: TRBV30
CDR3 protein: CAWTPSGRPRTGELFF
CDR3 DNA: TGTGCCTGGACCCCTAGCGGGAGGCCACGAACCGGGGAGCTGTTTTTT

D gene: TRBD2
clone size: many
J gene: TRBJ2-7
V gene: TRBV2
CDR3 protein: CASTTWTSGSWIYEQYF
CDR3 DNA: TGTGCCAGCACCACCTGGACTAGCGGGAGTTGGATCTACGAGCAGTACTTC

D gene: .
clone size: many
J gene: TRBJ1-2
V gene: TRBV5-1
CDR3 protein: CASSPSRRWGYTF
CDR3 DNA: TGCGCCAGCAGCCCGAGCAGGCGGTGGGGCTACACCTTC

D gene: TRBD2
clone size: few
J gene: TRBJ2-1
V gene: TRBV4-1
CDR3 protein: CASSQDPNGRAFEQFF
CDR3 DNA: TGCGCCAGCAGCCAAGATCCAAACGGGAGGGCCTTTGAGCAGTTCTTC

D gene: TRBD2
clone size: .
J gene: TRBJ2-2
V gene: TRBV5-1
CDR3 protein: CASSPLAGSNTGELFF
CDR3 DNA: TGCGCCAGCAGCCCCCTAGCGGGCTCCAACACCGGGGAGCTGTTTTTT

D gene: TRBD2
clone size: many
J gene: TRBJ2-2
V gene: TRBV12-3/TRBV12-4
CDR3 protein: CASRTSGARGTTGELFF
CDR3 DNA: TGTGCCAGCAGGACTAGCGGAGCTAGAGGAACCACCGGGGAGCTGTTTTTT

D gene: .
clone size: many
J gene: TRBJ2-5
V gene: TRBV18
CDR3 protein: CASSPERETQYF
CDR3 DNA: TGTGCCAGCTCACCGGAGAGAGAGACCCAGTACTTC

D gene: TRBD1
clone size: few
J gene: TRBJ1-2
V gene: TRBV15
CDR3 protein: CATSPRGTGDNYGYTF
CDR3 DNA: TGTGCCACCAGCCCAAGAGGCACAGGGGACAACTATGGCTACACCTTC

D gene: .
clone size: many
J gene: TRBJ1-5
V gene: TRBV5-1
CDR3 protein: CASSSLTGDSNQPQHF
CDR3 DNA: TGCGCCAGCAGCTCCTTGACGGGCGATAGCAATCAGCCCCAGCATTTT

D gene: TRBD2
clone size: .
J gene: TRBJ2-7
V gene: TRBV6-5
CDR3 protein: CASSYLGLAGGLREREQYF
CDR3 DNA: TGTGCCAGCAGTTACTTAGGACTAGCGGGAGGGCTCCGGGAGCGGGAGCAGTACTTC

D gene: TRBD1
clone size: many
J gene: TRBJ2-7
V gene: TRBV2
CDR3 protein: CASTKDRDYEQYF
CDR3 DNA: TGTGCCAGCACCAAGGACAGGGACTACGAGCAGTACTTC

D gene: .
clone size: .
J gene: TRBJ2-3
V gene: TRBV29-1
CDR3 protein: CSAFSTGTDTQYF
CDR3 DNA: TGCAGCGCTTTTTCTACGGGAACGGATACGCAGTATTTT

D gene: .
clone size: few
J gene: TRBJ2-3
V gene: TRBV19
CDR3 protein: CASSIKTSTDTQYF
CDR3 DNA: TGTGCCAGTAGTATAAAGACTAGCACAGATACGCAGTATTTT

D gene: .
clone size: many
J gene: TRBJ2-3
V gene: TRBV3-1
CDR3 protein: CASSQDLTSDTQYF
CDR3 DNA: TGTGCCAGCAGCCAAGATCTTACATCTGATACGCAGTATTTT

D gene: TRBD1
clone size: .
J gene: TRBJ1-5
V gene: TRBV4-2
CDR3 protein: CASSQGGQGLGQPQHF
CDR3 DNA: TGTGCCAGCAGCCAAGGGGGACAGGGGTTGGGTCAGCCCCAGCATTTT

D gene: TRBD1
clone size: .
J gene: TRBJ2-7
V gene: TRBV10-3
CDR3 protein: CAIRTGHHEQYF
CDR3 DNA: TGTGCCATCAGGACAGGGCACCACGAGCAGTACTTC

D gene: TRBD1
clone size: .
J gene: TRBJ2-5
V gene: TRBV7-9
CDR3 protein: CASSLRDRQETQYF
CDR3 DNA: TGTGCCAGCAGCTTAAGGGACAGACAAGAGACCCAGTACTTC

D gene: TRBD2
clone size: few
J gene: TRBJ2-3
V gene: TRBV3-1
CDR3 protein: CASSAQLAGGPLGDTQYF
CDR3 DNA: TGTGCCAGCAGCGCCCAACTAGCGGGAGGGCCCTTGGGCGATACGCAGTATTTT

D gene: TRBD2
clone size: once
J gene: TRBJ2-1
V gene: TRBV3-1
CDR3 protein: CASRKGLAGVDEQFF
CDR3 DNA: TGTGCCAGCAGAAAGGGACTAGCGGGAGTAGATGAGCAGTTCTTC

D gene: .
clone size: .
J gene: TRBJ2-7
V gene: TRBV6-1
CDR3 protein: CATPKGYEQYF
CDR3 DNA: TGTGCCACCCCGAAAGGCTACGAGCAGTACTTC

D gene: .
clone size: many
J gene: TRBJ2-3
V gene: TRBV7-2
CDR3 protein: CASSFGLSGGTDTQYF
CDR3 DNA: TGTGCCAGCAGCTTCGGTTTATCAGGGGGCACAGATACGCAGTATTTT

D gene: TRBD2
clone size: .
J gene: TRBJ2-1
V gene: TRBV5-1
CDR3 protein: CASSLGTSGGGGNEQFF
CDR3 DNA: TGCGCCAGCAGCTTGGGGACTAGCGGAGGGGGAGGAAATGAGCAGTTCTTC

D gene: .
clone size: once
J gene: TRBJ1-1
V gene: TRBV28
CDR3 protein: CASSSPRDAEAFF
CDR3 DNA: TGTGCCAGCAGTTCCCCACGGGACGCTGAAGCTTTCTTT

D gene: .
clone size: many
J gene: TRBJ2-1
V gene: TRBV7-2
CDR3 protein: CASSLALGTGFNEQFF
CDR3 DNA: TGTGCCAGCAGCTTAGCCCTTGGGACTGGTTTCAATGAGCAGTTCTTC

D gene: .
clone size: many
J gene: TRBJ1-1
V gene: TRBV28
CDR3 protein: CASSFQITNTEAFF
CDR3 DNA: TGTGCCAGCAGTTTTCAGATTACGAACACTGAAGCTTTCTTT

D gene: .
clone size: many
J gene: TRBJ1-4
V gene: TRBV14
CDR3 protein: CASSQGVEKLFF
CDR3 DNA: TGTGCCAGCAGCCAAGGCGTCGAAAAACTGTTTTTT

D gene: TRBD2
clone size: .
J gene: TRBJ2-1
V gene: TRBV20-1
CDR3 protein: CSASHLLAGGNNEQFF
CDR3 DNA: TGCAGTGCTAGTCACCTATTAGCGGGAGGGAACAATGAGCAGTTCTTC

D gene: .
clone size: few
J gene: TRBJ1-4
V gene: TRBV20-1
CDR3 protein: CSASKGTAEKLFF
CDR3 DNA: TGCAGTGCTAGCAAGGGGACTGCCGAAAAACTGTTTTTT

D gene: .
clone size: many
J gene: TRBJ2-1
V gene: TRBV28
CDR3 protein: CASSLSGGINEQFF
CDR3 DNA: TGTGCCAGCAGTTTAAGCGGAGGAATAAATGAGCAGTTCTTC

D gene: .
clone size: .
J gene: TRBJ2-1
V gene: TRBV10-3
CDR3 protein: CATTTGGGNNEQFF
CDR3 DNA: TGTGCCACAACAACAGGGGGGGGGAACAATGAGCAGTTCTTC

D gene: .
clone size: .
J gene: TRBJ1-5
V gene: TRBV28
CDR3 protein: CASSFLSSGTPNQPQHF
CDR3 DNA: TGTGCCAGCAGCTTCTTAAGCTCCGGGACACCTAATCAGCCCCAGCATTTT

D gene: .
clone size: many
J gene: TRBJ1-5
V gene: TRBV11-2
CDR3 protein: CASSRSYKTSQPQHF
CDR3 DNA: TGTGCCAGCAGCCGCTCATATAAGACATCCCAGCCCCAGCATTTT

D gene: .
clone size: few
J gene: TRBJ2-7
V gene: TRBV6-1
CDR3 protein: CASSEPRLYEQYF
CDR3 DNA: TGTGCCAGCAGTGAACCCCGACTCTACGAGCAGTACTTC

D gene: .
clone size: many
J gene: TRBJ2-7
V gene: TRBV6-2/TRBV6-3
CDR3 protein: CASSWGGTTYEQYF
CDR3 DNA: TGTGCCAGCAGCTGGGGCGGGACAACCTACGAGCAGTACTTC

D gene: TRBD2
clone size: .
J gene: TRBJ2-1
V gene: TRBV7-3
CDR3 protein: CASSPEGARLAGGRPRGNEQFF
CDR3 DNA: TGTGCCAGCAGCCCCGAGGGGGCGAGACTAGCGGGAGGACGACCCAGGGGCAATGAGCAGTTCTTC

D gene: .
clone size: many
J gene: TRBJ2-3
V gene: TRBV27
CDR3 protein: CASSLSSADTQYF
CDR3 DNA: TGTGCCAGCAGTTTGAGTTCGGCAGATACGCAGTATTTT

D gene: .
clone size: many
J gene: TRBJ2-7
V gene: TRBV7-2
CDR3 protein: CASSPRGSGTGGEQYF
CDR3 DNA: TGTGCCAGCAGCCCCCGGGGGAGCGGGACAGGAGGCGAGCAGTACTTC

D gene: TRBD2
clone size: .
J gene: TRBJ2-5
V gene: TRBV20-1
CDR3 protein: CSATRQLAGDQETQYF
CDR3 DNA: TGCAGTGCTACTAGGCAGCTAGCGGGGGACCAAGAGACCCAGTACTTC

D gene: .
clone size: .
J gene: TRBJ2-2
V gene: TRBV7-9
CDR3 protein: CASTGYTGELFF
CDR3 DNA: TGTGCCTCCACCGGGTACACCGGGGAGCTGTTTTTT

D gene: .
clone size: few
J gene: TRBJ1-1
V gene: TRBV19
CDR3 protein: CAASPGAPRKGTEAFF
CDR3 DNA: TGTGCCGCCTCACCTGGGGCCCCTAGAAAAGGGACTGAAGCTTTCTTT

D gene: TRBD2
clone size: many
J gene: TRBJ2-1
V gene: TRBV2
CDR3 protein: CASSQREGSYNEQFF
CDR3 DNA: TGTGCCAGCAGTCAGCGGGAGGGCTCCTACAATGAGCAGTTCTTC

D gene: TRBD1
clone size: .
J gene: TRBJ2-5
V gene: TRBV5-1
CDR3 protein: CASRTDRHQETQYF
CDR3 DNA: TGCGCCAGCAGGACGGACAGGCACCAAGAGACCCAGTACTTC